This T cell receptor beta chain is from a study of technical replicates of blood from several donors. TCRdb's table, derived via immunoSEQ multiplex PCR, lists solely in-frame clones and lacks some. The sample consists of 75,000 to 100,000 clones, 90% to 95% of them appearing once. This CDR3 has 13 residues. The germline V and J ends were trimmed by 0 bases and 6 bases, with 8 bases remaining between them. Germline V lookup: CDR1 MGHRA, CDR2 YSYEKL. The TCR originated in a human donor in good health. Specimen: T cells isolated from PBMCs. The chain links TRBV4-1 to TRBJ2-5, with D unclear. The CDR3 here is CASSQDWAQTQYF. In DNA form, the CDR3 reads TGCGCCAGCAGCCAAGATTGGGCGCAGACCCAGTACTTC.